This T cell receptor beta chain appears in the sequencing data of a study of blood T cells in healthy people across ages. The second PCR ran roughly 7 to 12 cycles with a sample-barcoded 5' primer and J-beta primers. Each CDR3 protein is one row after TCRdb ran MiXCR on the 5' RACE reads. Of some 1.5 million distinct CDR3 sequences in the sample, 42% are singletons; the top ten hold about 3.8%. This clonotype was seen only a few times. The antigen is unknown. V was clipped by 0 bases and J by 9 bases, with 12 bases between them. This CDR3 has 12 residues. CDR1 and CDR2 from the germline V gene are DFQATT and SNEGSKA (reference sequence). Whole-study findings and limits: Age brought a roughly linear fall in TCR beta diversity measured per million T cells.

The sequence came from a woman aged 18-35 years in good health. The sample was blood. V is TRBV20-1 and J is TRBJ2-7; D remains unclear. The CDR3 bases are TGCAGTGCTAGAGATATAACCCTAGTGCAGTACTTC. Protein sequence: CSARDITLVQYF.